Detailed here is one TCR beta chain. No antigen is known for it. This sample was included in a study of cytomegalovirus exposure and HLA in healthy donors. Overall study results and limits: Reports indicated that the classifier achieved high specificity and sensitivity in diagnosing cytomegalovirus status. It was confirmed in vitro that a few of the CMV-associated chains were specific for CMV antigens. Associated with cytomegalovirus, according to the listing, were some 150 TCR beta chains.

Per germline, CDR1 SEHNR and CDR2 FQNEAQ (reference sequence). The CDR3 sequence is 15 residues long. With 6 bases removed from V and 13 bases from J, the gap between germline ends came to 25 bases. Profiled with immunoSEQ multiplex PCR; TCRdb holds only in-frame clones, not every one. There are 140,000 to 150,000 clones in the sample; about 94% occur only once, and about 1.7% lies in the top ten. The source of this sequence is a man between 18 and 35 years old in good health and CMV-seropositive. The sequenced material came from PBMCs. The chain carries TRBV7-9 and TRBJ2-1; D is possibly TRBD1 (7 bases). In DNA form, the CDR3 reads TGTGCCAGCAGTCGAAAGGGGGCGGGACCCGACCCCCAGTTCTTC. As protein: CASSRKGAGPDPQFF.